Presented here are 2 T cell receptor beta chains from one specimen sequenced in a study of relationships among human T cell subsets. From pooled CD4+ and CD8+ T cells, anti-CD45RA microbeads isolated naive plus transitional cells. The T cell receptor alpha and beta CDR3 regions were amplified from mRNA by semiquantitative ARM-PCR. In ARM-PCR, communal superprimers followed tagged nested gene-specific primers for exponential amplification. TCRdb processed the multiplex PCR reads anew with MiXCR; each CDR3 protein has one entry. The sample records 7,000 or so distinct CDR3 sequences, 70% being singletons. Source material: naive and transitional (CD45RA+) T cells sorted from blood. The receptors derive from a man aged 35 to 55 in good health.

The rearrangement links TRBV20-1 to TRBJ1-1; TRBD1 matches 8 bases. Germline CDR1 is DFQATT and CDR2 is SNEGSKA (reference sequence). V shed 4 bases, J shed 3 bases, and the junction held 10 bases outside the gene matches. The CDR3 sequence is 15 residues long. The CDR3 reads CSATDPDRGDTEAFF. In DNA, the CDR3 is TGCAGTGCTACCGATCCAGACAGGGGCGACACTGAAGCTTTCTTT.

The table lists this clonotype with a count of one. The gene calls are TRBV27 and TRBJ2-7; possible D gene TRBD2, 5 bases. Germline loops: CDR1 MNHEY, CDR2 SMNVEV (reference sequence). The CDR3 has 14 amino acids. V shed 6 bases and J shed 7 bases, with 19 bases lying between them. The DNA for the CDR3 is TGTGCCAGCAGCTCCGGTCGGACGCCGGGGGAGCAGTACTTC. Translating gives CASSSGRTPGEQYF.